This T cell receptor (beta chain) was sequenced during a study of early T cells in non-severe SARS-CoV-2 infection (dated by TCRdb to about 2021). In the study overall: Because TCR sequencing relied on bulk RNA taken from unsorted whole blood, pairing of alpha and beta chains was not possible. Beyond this particular receptor, the publication reports: VDJdb matching was skewed toward anti-spike CD8 responses and likely underestimated virus-specific expansions, missing private and CD4 specificities.

The study was a case-control design nested within a healthcare worker cohort in London, UK, with weekly nasopharyngeal swab PCR tests and blood sampling. Healthcare workers were enrolled in the week of the UK lockdown, from 23 to 31 March 2020, and were followed every week for up to roughly 15 weeks. Receptor amplification or capture employed 5' RACE. The data were produced on a NextSeq 500. Unique molecular identifiers were attached to individual cDNA molecules in the TCR library protocol so that sequencing error and PCR bias could be corrected. TCR alpha and beta chains were both sequenced, and the abundances of alpha and beta sequences in each sample were closely correlated with each other. The source study handled its data this way. V gene, J gene and CDR3 annotation of TCR sequences was performed with Decombinator V4. TCRs were defined as expanded if a significant change between any two time points was detected under a Poisson model with p below 0.0001. Abundances of TCRs were expressed as counts per million after normalisation to the total number of TCRs sequenced in each sample. MAIT TCRs were defined by TRAV1-2 paired with TRAJ12, TRAJ20 or TRAJ33, and iNKT TCRs by TRAV10 paired with TRAJ18. A search of VDJdb, accessed on 1 November 2021, was run for TCRs annotated to CMV, EBV and SARS-CoV-2, with TCRs annotated for multiple antigens excluded. The public reads were reanalyzed by TCRdb: fastp trimming at Q25, MiXCR alignment, in-frame beta chains only. Here each entry gathers all rows of one CDR3 protein and keeps the most common genes and DNA. These V and J calls derive from TCRdb rather than the authors' analysis. The table for this sample lists roughly 120,000 distinct CDR3 sequences; 15% of them were counted only once. Together, the top ten hold around a fifth of the sample.

As to this clonotype: Its antigen is unknown. Base quality data are lacking; no much larger clone is found one base away.

The germline V gene (reference sequence) specifies SGHKS as CDR1 and YYEKEE as CDR2. A distance of 4 bases separates the germline ends of V and J, which lose 4 bases and 3 bases respectively. The CDR3 has 11 amino acids, counting the end cysteine and phenylalanine. The retained sequence is limited to the CDR3, 33 bases, with the frame set at the first base. Sequences were obtained from whole blood. This TCR was recovered from an adult who was a healthcare worker with PCR-confirmed SARS-CoV-2 infection or an uninfected control (not recorded which). The rearrangement joined TRBV5-5 to TRBJ1-2, with the D gene not clear enough to name. The DNA sequence reads TGTGCCAGCAGCCTGTACTATGGCTACACCTTC. The encoded protein is CASSLYYGYTF.